A selection of T cell receptor beta chains follows, all from one sample in a study of Ad26.COV2.S vaccination and SARS-CoV-2 variants. Libraries were prepared by immunoSEQ multiplex PCR; TCRdb keeps only in-frame clonotypes and omits some of them. Of fewer than 600,000 clones in the sample, 89% were seen once. The sequences come from peripheral blood, collected in a trial of Ad26.COV2.S vaccine versus placebo. The receptor set was obtained from a person aged 18-65 years who received the Ad26.COV2.S COVID-19 vaccine or a placebo. Each CDR3 is given with its conserved first and last residue. A D gene is named only where the DNA matches it firmly. Not all rows give a size; the values are once, few, many and, for expanded clones, a class.

j_call clone_size v_call d_call cdr3_aa cdr3_nt
TRBJ2-1 - TRBV6-4 - CASSPMIGSFSNEQFF TGTGCCAGCAGCCCGATGATCGGGAGCTTTTCCAATGAGCAGTTCTTC
TRBJ2-2 - TRBV27 - CASTPWGPNTGELFF TGTGCCAGCACCCCCTGGGGTCCTAACACCGGGGAGCTGTTTTTT
TRBJ2-3 once TRBV11-1 - CASSLRVRTSTDTQYF TGTGCCAGCAGCTTACGGGTCAGAACTAGCACAGATACGCAGTATTTT
TRBJ2-1 - TRBV7-2 - CASSLGGGTSYNEQFF TGTGCCAGCAGCTTAGGTGGCGGGACCTCCTACAATGAGCAGTTCTTC
TRBJ2-7 - TRBV3-1/TRBV3-2 TRBD1 CASSPRTGHYEQYF TGTGCCAGCAGCCCCAGGACAGGGCACTACGAGCAGTACTTC
TRBJ2-1 - TRBV25-1 - CATSDARSSYNEQFF TGTGCCACATCCGACGCTAGGAGCTCCTACAATGAGCAGTTCTTC
TRBJ1-1 - TRBV27 - CASSLVGFSTEAFF TGTGCCAGCAGTTTAGTGGGATTTAGCACTGAAGCTTTCTTT
TRBJ1-3 once TRBV6-5 TRBD1 CASSKQGEYGNTIYF TGTGCCAGCAGTAAACAGGGGGAGTATGGAAACACCATATATTTT
TRBJ2-7 - TRBV7-6 TRBD2 CASSLVSGSVSYEQYF TGTGCCAGCAGCTTAGTAAGCGGGAGCGTCTCCTACGAGCAGTACTTC
TRBJ2-1 - TRBV11-1 - CASSLRHDSYNEQFF TGTGCCAGCAGCTTGAGACACGACTCCTACAATGAGCAGTTCTTC
TRBJ2-7 - TRBV7-9 - CASSLGPPQRAEQYF TGTGCCAGCAGCTTAGGCCCCCCACAGCGGGCCGAGCAGTACTTC
TRBJ2-7 - TRBV3-1/TRBV3-2 TRBD1 CASSHTGQGFNEQYF TGTGCCAGCAGCCACACGGGACAGGGGTTCAACGAGCAGTACTTC
TRBJ2-1 - TRBV9 - CASSGSSYNEQFF TGTGCCAGCAGCGGAAGCTCCTACAATGAGCAGTTCTTC
TRBJ1-4 - TRBV30 - CAWQGPLGNEKLFF TGTGCCTGGCAGGGTCCCTTGGGTAATGAAAAACTGTTTTTT
TRBJ2-7 - TRBV30 - CAWSNGGPYEQYF TGTGCCTGGAGTAATGGGGGGCCCTACGAGCAGTACTTC
TRBJ2-1 - TRBV27 TRBD2 CASSPLSAGGYNEQFF TGTGCCAGCAGCCCGCTATCGGCGGGGGGCTACAATGAGCAGTTCTTC